The rows below give T cell receptor beta chains drawn from one sample of a study of early T cells in non-severe SARS-CoV-2 infection. TCRdb reprocessed the 5' RACE reads via MiXCR and lists one record per CDR3 protein. The repertoire consists of about 56,000 distinct CDR3 sequences, with roughly 16% occurring once and the leading ten covering roughly 4%. The sample was whole blood, taken at baseline. The receptors come from an adult who was a healthcare worker with PCR-confirmed SARS-CoV-2 infection or an uninfected control (not recorded which). Each CDR3 is given with its conserved first and last residue. D genes are given only for firm matches. Rows give clone size only sometimes, using once, few, many, or a class for an expanded clone.

>TRBV6-6|14|few|TRBJ2-1|-
CASSLRDTVDEQFF
TGTGCCAGCAGTCTCCGGGACACCGTCGATGAGCAGTTCTTC
>TRBV7-2|13|-|TRBJ2-3|-
CASSFTHTDTQYF
TGTGCCAGCAGCTTTACCCATACGGATACGCAGTATTTT
>TRBV3-1|16|few|TRBJ2-5|TRBD2
CASRFTSGRGQETQYF
TGTGCCAGCAGATTCACTAGCGGGAGGGGTCAAGAGACCCAGTACTTC
>TRBV13|13|many|TRBJ1-6|-
CASSPGGGSPLHF
TGTGCCAGCAGCCCCGGAGGAGGCTCACCCCTCCACTTT
>TRBV4-1|15|many|TRBJ2-2|TRBD1
CASSHGQADGGELFF
TGCGCCAGCAGCCACGGACAGGCCGACGGCGGGGAGCTGTTTTTT
>TRBV11-3|15|few|TRBJ1-2|-
CASSLPRTALVGYTF
TGTGCCAGCAGCTTACCTAGGACAGCCTTAGTTGGCTACACCTTC
>TRBV3-1|15|few|TRBJ2-1|-
CASSQVAGSYNEQFF
TGTGCCAGCAGCCAAGTGGCGGGGTCCTACAATGAGCAGTTCTTC
>TRBV6-2/TRBV6-3|14|-|TRBJ2-7|TRBD1
CASSLGGHSYEQYF
TGTGCCAGCAGTTTAGGGGGCCACTCCTACGAGCAGTACTTC
>TRBV7-8|18|few|TRBJ2-3|TRBD1
CASSLGPQGAFEADTQYF
TGTGCCAGCAGCTTAGGGCCACAGGGGGCGTTTGAGGCAGATACGCAGTATTTT
>TRBV12-3/TRBV12-4|13|-|TRBJ2-1|-
CASSLSGGVEQFF
TGTGCCAGCAGTTTGTCTGGGGGTGTTGAGCAGTTCTTC
>TRBV20-1|14|many|TRBJ2-1|-
CSARTPSDYNEQFF
TGCAGTGCTAGAACACCATCGGACTACAATGAGCAGTTCTTC
>TRBV7-6|14|many|TRBJ2-3|-
CASSLGPVADTQYF
TGTGCCAGCAGCTTAGGCCCGGTGGCAGATACGCAGTATTTT
>TRBV12-5|15|many|TRBJ2-1|-
CASGLVGGTGREQFF
TGTGCTAGTGGTTTGGTGGGCGGGACCGGCCGTGAGCAGTTCTTC
>TRBV27|13|many|TRBJ2-3|-
CASSYGYTDTQYF
TGTGCCAGCAGTTACGGATACACAGATACGCAGTATTTT
>TRBV6-9|18|-|TRBJ2-3|TRBD2
CASSYPNPRTSGSDTQYF
TGTGCCAGCAGTTATCCCAACCCGAGGACTAGCGGGAGTGATACGCAGTATTTT